Described below is a single TCR beta chain sequence and its context. The CDR3 has 14 amino acids. Germline V gives CDR1 KGHSH, CDR2 LQKENI. The ends lost 8 bases at V and 2 bases at J; junction bases unmatched: 7. These data come from a study of beta chain features in type 1 diabetes. Reverse transcribing all isolated RNA meant expressed TCRB transcripts were sequenced. Repertoires were generated with immunoSEQ multiplex PCR, while TCRdb's copy carries only in-frame clones and drops some. The sample has 150,000 to 200,000 clones, less than 15% seen once; the top ten hold 0.62%. The rearrangement joins TRBV18 to TRBJ2-7, with 9 positions matching TRBD2. Source material: central memory CD4+ T cells from blood. The receptor comes from a young woman in good health. The CDR3 nucleotides are TGTGCCAGCCGGGGGAGCGGGAGGACCTACGAGCAGTACTTC. It specifies CASRGSGRTYEQYF.